Listed below are T cell receptor beta chains from one sample, sequenced in a study of T cells after posttransplantation cyclophosphamide. Libraries were prepared by immunoSEQ multiplex PCR; TCRdb keeps only in-frame clonotypes and omits some of them. The sample has roughly 24,000 clones, around 92% seen once. Source: PBMCs, taken after an allogeneic stem cell transplant with a calcineurin inhibitor and methotrexate. These receptor sequences come from a female patient aged 50 to 60 who received an allogeneic stem cell transplant from an unrelated donor, was CMV-positive, and had chronic GVHD only. The T cells may partly be graft donor cells. CDR3s include the opening cysteine and the closing phenylalanine or tryptophan. The D gene is left open where the match is weak. Part of the rows lack a size; the others show once, few, many or a class for expanded clones.

j_call | d_call | v_call | clone_size | cdr3_nt | cdr3_aa
TRBJ2-2 | TRBD1 | TRBV7-9 | . | TGTGCCAGCAGCTCCCGACGGACAGGAACCACCGGGGAGCTGTTTTTT | CASSSRRTGTTGELFF
TRBJ2-7 | TRBD1 | TRBV7-3 | few | TGTGCCAGCAGCTTTGGACAGGGAGCGCCCTACGAGCAGTACTTC | CASSFGQGAPYEQYF
TRBJ1-6 | . | TRBV28 | . | TGTGCCAGCAAACGCAGCGACTATGGTTCACCCCTCCACTTT | CASKRSDYGSPLHF
TRBJ1-5 | TRBD1 | TRBV19 | . | TGTGCCAGTATGAGGCAGGGGGACCAGCCCCAGCATTTT | CASMRQGDQPQHF
TRBJ2-2 | TRBD2 | TRBV29-1 | . | TGCAGCGTTGAACTAGCGGCACACACCGGGGAGCTGTTTTTT | CSVELAAHTGELFF
TRBJ1-1 | . | TRBV7-3 | . | TGTGCCAGCAGCCCGCGGGCCAGGGGTGAAGCTTTCTTT | CASSPRARGEAFF
TRBJ2-2 | TRBD1 | TRBV18 | . | TGTGCCAGCAGACGGACAGGAGGCATCACCGGGGAGCTGTTTTTT | CASRRTGGITGELFF
TRBJ2-3 | . | TRBV27 | . | TGTGCCAGCAGTGTAATGTTAGGAGGACCTAGCACAGATACGCAGTATTTT | CASSVMLGGPSTDTQYF
TRBJ1-6 | . | TRBV7-2 | . | TGTGCCAGCAGCTTAGCGAGGGCAGCTTATAATTCACCCCTCCACTTT | CASSLARAAYNSPLHF
TRBJ1-1 | . | TRBV27 | . | TGTGCCAGCAGTTTATACAGGGTCAACACTGAAGCTTTCTTT | CASSLYRVNTEAFF
TRBJ2-7 | . | TRBV2 | . | TGTGCCAGCAGAGATAGAGTCTCGGGGTCGGGCGAGCAGTACTTC | CASRDRVSGSGEQYF
TRBJ2-4 | . | TRBV27 | . | TGTGCCAGCAGTGCAGCTTTGGAGGGAAACATTCAGTACTTC | CASSAALEGNIQYF
TRBJ1-5 | TRBD1 | TRBV28 | once | TGTGCCAGCAGTCTCGGACAGGGGCTTAGCAATCAGCCCCAGCATTTT | CASSLGQGLSNQPQHF
TRBJ1-2 | . | TRBV2 | . | TGTGCCAGCATTTCCGGCAGGGGCGGTTATGGCTACACCTTC | CASISGRGGYGYTF
TRBJ1-4 | TRBD1 | TRBV28 | once | TGTGCCAGCAGTTTAGGGACAGGGGGCACAATTAATGAAAAACTGTTTTTT | CASSLGTGGTINEKLFF
TRBJ2-1 | TRBD1 | TRBV10-3 | few | TGTGCCATCAGTGAACCGGGACAGGGGGAGGAGAATGAGCAGTTCTTC | CAISEPGQGEENEQFF
TRBJ1-2 | . | TRBV28 | . | TGTGCCAGCAGTTTGTTTCCGGAGGGCTACACCTTC | CASSLFPEGYTF
TRBJ2-2 | TRBD1 | TRBV7-3 | . | TGTGCCAGCAGCCAGGACAGGGCGAACACCGGGGAGCTGTTTTTT | CASSQDRANTGELFF
TRBJ1-4 | . | TRBV27 | . | TGTGCCAGCACCCACGGGGGGCTTAATGAAAAACTGTTTTTT | CASTHGGLNEKLFF
TRBJ1-2 | . | TRBV7-8 | . | TGTGCCAGCAGCTTAGGGGAGGCTCGAGGCCGCGGGTATGGCTACACCTTC | CASSLGEARGRGYGYTF
TRBJ2-1 | TRBD2 | TRBV5-1 | . | TGCGCCAGCAGCTTGTTGGTAGCGGGAGTAAATGAGCAGTTCTTC | CASSLLVAGVNEQFF
TRBJ2-1 | . | TRBV20-1 | . | TGCAGTGCTCAGAACGCCTTGGAGCAGTTCTTC | CSAQNALEQFF
TRBJ2-6 | . | TRBV10-3 | . | TGTGCCATCACGGACTGGTCTGGGGCCAACGTCCTGACTTTC | CAITDWSGANVLTF
TRBJ2-7 | . | TRBV28 | . | TGTGCCAGCAGGGGAGAGGGTTCCTACGAGCAGTACTTC | CASRGEGSYEQYF
TRBJ2-3 | TRBD1 | TRBV29-1 | . | TGCAGCGGGGGACAGGGAAGCACAGATACGCAGTATTTT | CSGGQGSTDTQYF
TRBJ1-2 | . | TRBV6-5 | . | TGTGCCAGCACCCTAAAGGGGCAGGGCGGCTACACCTTC | CASTLKGQGGYTF
TRBJ2-7 | TRBD1 | TRBV27 | . | TGTGCCAGCAGCTTAGGGGTCGGGACAGGGGGCCACGAGCAGTACTTC | CASSLGVGTGGHEQYF
TRBJ2-5 | . | TRBV5-8 | . | TGTGCCAGCAGTTGGGGCCACCAAGAGACCCAGTACTTC | CASSWGHQETQYF
TRBJ2-7 | TRBD2 | TRBV9 | once | TGTGCCAGCACCCCCGCCCCGGGACTAGCGCCTCTCTACGAGCAGTACTTC | CASTPAPGLAPLYEQYF
TRBJ2-2 | TRBD2 | TRBV19 | . | TGTGCCAGTAGCGGGAGGTTTGGTGACACCGGGGAGCTGTTTTTT | CASSGRFGDTGELFF
TRBJ2-3 | TRBD2 | TRBV7-8 | . | TGTGCCAGCAGCCCAGGACTAGCGGGGAGCACAGATACGCAGTATTTT | CASSPGLAGSTDTQYF
TRBJ2-1 | TRBD2 | TRBV29-1 | . | TGCAGCGTTGAAGGGCTTACTAGCGGGAGTCTGTTCTTC | CSVEGLTSGSLFF
TRBJ1-2 | TRBD1 | TRBV7-3 | . | TGTGCCAGCAGCTCCGACAGGGGGCGCCCCGGTGGCTACACCTTC | CASSSDRGRPGGYTF
TRBJ2-7 | . | TRBV9 | . | TGTGCCAGCAGCACCCAAAGAGGAGCGGAGCAGTACTTC | CASSTQRGAEQYF
TRBJ2-1 | . | TRBV5-6 | . | TGTGCCAGCAGCTTAGTAGGGAGTTGGAATGAGCAGTTCTTC | CASSLVGSWNEQFF
TRBJ1-5 | . | TRBV4-1 | . | TGCGCCAGCAGCCACCTAGGACGGGGAGGCGGCAATCAGCCCCAGCATTTT | CASSHLGRGGGNQPQHF
TRBJ1-1 | . | TRBV9 | once | TGTGCCAGCAGCGTGAGCGCGAACACTGAAGCTTTCTTT | CASSVSANTEAFF
TRBJ2-5 | . | TRBV4-1 | . | TGCGCCAGCAGCCAAGGGGGACTCAAAGAGACCCAGTACTTC | CASSQGGLKETQYF
TRBJ1-1 | . | TRBV7-9 | . | TGTGCCAGCAGCTCCGCAGACAGTACTTATGAAGCTTTCTTT | CASSSADSTYEAFF
TRBJ2-1 | . | TRBV7-9 | . | TGTGCCAGCAGTACCCCTAGGAATGAGCAGTTCTTC | CASSTPRNEQFF
TRBJ1-1 | . | TRBV15 | . | TGTGCCACCAGCAGAGTGGGGGGAGAAGCTTTCTTT | CATSRVGGEAFF
TRBJ2-3 | TRBD2 | TRBV6-6 | . | TGTGCCAGCACCCACGGGTTAAGCGGGAGAACGGTTACGCAGTATTTT | CASTHGLSGRTVTQYF